The 21 T cell receptor beta chains reported below all come from one sample, sequenced in a study of T cells in Graves' hyperthyroidism and ophthalmopathy. Researchers amplified the TCR beta CDR3 regions from RNA transcripts. The HTBI set primed first-round TCR CDR3 RT-PCR. TCRdb passed the multiplex PCR reads through MiXCR, listing each CDR3 protein once. The repertoire holds 500,000 to 800,000 distinct CDR3 sequences, with more than 12% as singletons. The sample was blood. The receptors come from a woman between 50 and 59 years old with Graves' ophthalmopathy.

This clonotype was found once. The chain combines TRBV7-2 with TRBJ2-3; 11 positions agree with TRBD1. The germline CDR1 and CDR2 sequences are SGHTA and FQGNSA. The trim removed 3 bases at V and 1 base at J, leaving 3 bases unmatched. This CDR3 contains 16 residues. The CDR3 region is CASSLGTGGGTDTQYF. The CDR3 nucleotides are TGTGCCAGCAGCTTGGGGACAGGGGGGGGCACAGATACGCAGTATTTT. Full variable domain (remainder filled in from reference TRBV7-2 and TRBJ2-3): GAGVSQSPSNKVTEKGKDVELRCDPISGHTALYWYRQSLGQGLEFLIYFQGNSAPDKSGLPSDRFSAERTGGSVSTLTIQRTQQEDSAVYLCASSLGTGGGTDTQYFGPGTRLTVL.

This clonotype appeared many times. The V call is TRBV28, the J call TRBJ1-5; 7 positions match TRBD1. J gave up 2 bases and V 6 bases, and 13 bases lay outside the gene matches. Per germline, CDR1 MDHEN and CDR2 SYDVKM. The CDR3 is made up of 17 amino acids. The chain's CDR3 is CASRQPRGLGGNQPQHF. The CDR3 bases are TGTGCCAGCAGACAACCCAGGGGGTTGGGGGGCAATCAGCCCCAGCATTTT.

This clonotype appeared a few times. The gene calls are TRBV4-1 and TRBJ2-6, with 8 bases matching TRBD2. The length of the CDR3 is 17 residues. The germline gives CDR1 MGHRA, CDR2 YSYEKL. J lost 4 bases, V lost 1 base, and 6 bases had no gene match. The CDR3 region has the DNA TGCGCCAGCAGCCAAGGGGTACTAGCGGTAGGGGCCAACGTCCTGACTTTC. This translates into CASSQGVLAVGANVLTF.

The sample holds many counts of this clonotype. The chain couples TRBV30 to TRBJ1-2; D may be TRBD1 (6 bases). In germline, CDR1 is GTSNPN, CDR2 SVGIG (reference sequence). Trimming removed 2 bases from V and 8 bases from J, with 12 bases in between. The CDR3 is 12 residues long. This chain's CDR3 is CAWSSTGHGYTF. As DNA, the CDR3 is TGTGCCTGGAGTTCTACAGGGCACGGCTACACCTTC.

CDR3 bases: TGTGCCAGCAGTTTCTCCCGTTGGGCCGTAGAAAACGGGTGGCAGTACTTC. Protein: CASSFSRWAVENGWQYF. The rearrangement links TRBV28 to TRBJ2-7; no firm D call. Trimming shortened V by 3 bases and J by 9 bases, and 27 bases separated the two germline ends. The CDR3 extends over 17 amino acids. The germline CDR1 and CDR2 sequences are MDHEN and SYDVKM.

This clonotype showed up many times. The chain joins TRBV7-3 to TRBJ2-5, with 11 positions matching TRBD2. Germline V gene data show CDR1 as SGHTA and CDR2 as FQGTGA. The CDR3 consists of 17 residues. Losses at the gene ends were 3 bases for V and 4 bases for J; bases not matched to a gene: 10. CDR3 bases: TGTGCCAGCAGCTTCGCCCCCGCTAGCGGGAGGTTAGAGACCCAGTACTTC. This codes for CASSFAPASGRLETQYF.

This clonotype showed up many times. The J gene is TRBJ1-2, the V gene TRBV7-9; a possible D gene is TRBD1 (5 bases). Germline-derived CDR1 and CDR2 are SEHNR and FQNEAQ (reference sequence). Trimming removed 4 bases at V and 6 bases at J, with 15 bases between. The CDR3 totals 14 residues. CDR3 sequence (DNA): TGTGCCAGCAGCTCCGAGGCAGGGTGGAATGGCTACACCTTC. Translation gives CASSSEAGWNGYTF. The entire variable domain, with the rest obtained from reference TRBV7-9 and TRBJ1-2, is as follows: DTGVSQNPRHKITKRGQNVTFRCDPISEHNRLYWYRQTLGQGPEFLTYFQNEAQLEKSRLLSDRFSAERPKGSFSTLEIQRTEQGDSAMYLCASSSEAGWNGYTFGSGTRLTVV.

In its sample, this clonotype was seen many times. The chain couples TRBV12-3 or TRBV12-4 to TRBJ1-1, with D perhaps matching TRBD1 (5 bases). V gave up 3 bases and J gave up 5 bases, with 16 bases separating them. The CDR3 consists of 15 residues. In DNA, the CDR3 is TGTGCCAGCAGTTTTAACATCAGGGTTTGGACTGAAGCTTTCTTT. It codes for CASSFNIRVWTEAFF.

The chain combines TRBV14 with TRBJ2-5; no clear D. Trimming left V 4 bases short and J 5 bases short, with 11 bases between. The CDR3 covers 13 residues. Germline values: CDR1 SGHDN, CDR2 FVKESK. CDR3 sequence (DNA): TGTGCCAGCAGCCCGGACCTAGATGAGACCCAGTACTTC. As protein: CASSPDLDETQYF.

Ten or more counts support this clonotype. The V gene is TRBV20-1, the J gene TRBJ1-6; D is ambiguous. The CDR3 extends over 15 amino acids. Trimming stripped 3 bases from V and 8 bases from J, with 17 bases between. Germline V gives CDR1 DFQATT, CDR2 SNEGSKA (reference sequence). The CDR3 region is CSARGGETPYSPLHF. The CDR3 DNA is TGCAGTGCTAGGGGCGGGGAAACCCCCTATTCACCCCTCCACTTT.

This clonotype was observed at least ten times. The CDR3 reads CASSPSGHTNTEAFF. The DNA of the CDR3 is TGTGCCAGCAGCCCCTCAGGACATACGAACACTGAAGCTTTCTTT. The rearrangement uses TRBV7-9 and TRBJ1-1; a possible D gene is TRBD1 (5 bases). Germline V lookup: CDR1 SEHNR, CDR2 FQNEAQ (reference sequence). This CDR3 region has 15 residues. Trimming took off 5 bases at V and 1 base at J, with 14 bases between the two ends.

The chain employs TRBV20-1 and TRBJ1-1; 9 nucleotides align to TRBD1. This CDR3 has 13 amino acids. CDR1 DFQATT and CDR2 SNEGSKA come from the germline V gene (reference sequence). V trimming: 3 bases; J trimming: 5 bases; junction bases outside the gene matches: 4. DNA for the CDR3: TGCAGTGCTAGGGGGACAGGGACAACTGAAGCTTTCTTT. This translates into CSARGTGTTEAFF.

This clonotype was counted ten times or more. V usage is TRBV28 and J usage is TRBJ2-7; a weak D match, TRBD2 (7 bases). Trimming pared 1 base from V and 6 bases from J, leaving 13 bases between. The CDR3 length is 14 residues. The germline V gene has CDR1 MDHEN and CDR2 SYDVKM. In DNA form, the CDR3 reads TGTGCCAGCAGTTTATTGGGGGGCGGGAGCGAGCAGTACTTC. Its translation: CASSLLGGGSEQYF. Using reference TRBV28 and TRBJ2-7 for the parts outside the CDR3, the full variable domain is DVKVTQSSRYLVKRTGEKVFLECVQDMDHENMFWYRQDPGLGLRLIYFSYDVKMKEKGDIPEGYSVSREKKERFSLILESASTNQTSMYLCASSLLGGGSEQYFGPGTRLTVT.

V gene TRBV13 combines with J gene TRBJ1-6; no clear D gene. Per the germline V gene, CDR1 is PRHDT and CDR2 is FYEKMQ (reference sequence). Between the trimmed V and J ends, which lost 7 bases and 3 bases, there was a span of 10 bases. The CDR3 spans 14 residues. DNA for the CDR3: TGTGCCAGCAAGGAGGAGCTCTATAATTCACCCCTCCACTTT. It translates to CASKEELYNSPLHF.

This clonotype has a count of ten or more. The chain employs TRBV7-9 and TRBJ1-1; D is perhaps TRBD1 (5 bases). The V and J ends lost 5 bases and 8 bases respectively, with 9 bases between them. The CDR3 spans 11 residues. Germline CDR1 SEHNR, CDR2 FQNEAQ (reference sequence). CDR3 sequence (DNA): TGTGCCAGCAGCGCCGGGACGGAAGCTTTCTTT. This sequence encodes CASSAGTEAFF.

This clonotype occurred many times. The chain couples TRBV11-3 to TRBJ2-3, with 12 bases aligning to TRBD2. Germline values: CDR1 SGHNT, CDR2 YENEEA. V dropped 5 bases and J dropped 0; count of bases not matched to a gene: 9. There are 18 residues in the CDR3. This CDR3 is CASSPRTSGVISTDTQYF. The DNA of the CDR3 is TGTGCCAGCAGCCCCCGGACTAGCGGGGTCATCAGCACAGATACGCAGTATTTT.

This clonotype was detected many times. In DNA, the CDR3 is TGTGCCAGCAGCTTATACGCAGATACGCAGTATTTT. It yields the protein CASSLYADTQYF. This chain uses TRBV7-2 with TRBJ2-3, with D uncertain. With 2 bases removed from V and 4 bases from J, the gap between germline ends came to 4 bases. Germline CDR1 reads SGHTA; CDR2 reads FQGNSA. The CDR3 has 12 amino acids. The entire variable domain, with the rest obtained from reference TRBV7-2 and TRBJ2-3, is as follows: GAGVSQSPSNKVTEKGKDVELRCDPISGHTALYWYRQSLGQGLEFLIYFQGNSAPDKSGLPSDRFSAERTGGSVSTLTIQRTQQEDSAVYLCASSLYADTQYFGPGTRLTVL.

This clonotype was seen repeatedly, ten times or more. The chain has TRBV6-1 and TRBJ2-2; 9 bases are shared with TRBD1. V was clipped by 5 bases and J by 5 bases; unmatched bases: 9. Germline V gene sequence: CDR1 MNHNS, CDR2 SASEGT. This CDR3 is 16 amino acids long. CDR3: CASSQRGQGLTGELFF. Here the CDR3 DNA reads TGTGCCAGCAGTCAAAGGGGACAGGGCTTGACCGGGGAGCTGTTTTTT.

This clonotype was recorded at least ten times. The rearrangement joins TRBV3-1 to TRBJ2-7; D possibly corresponds to TRBD1 (6 bases). Germline V gives CDR1 LGHDT, CDR2 YNNKEL (reference sequence). CDR3 size: 14 residues. The V and J ends lost 0 bases and 3 bases respectively, with 9 bases between them. The CDR3 region is CASSQDWTVYEQYF. CDR3 in DNA: TGTGCCAGCAGCCAAGATTGGACAGTCTACGAGCAGTACTTC.

This clonotype was seen ten or more times. The rearrangement uses TRBV7-9 and TRBJ1-1; possible D gene TRBD1, 6 bases. This CDR3 region has 15 residues. Per germline, CDR1 SEHNR and CDR2 FQNEAQ (reference sequence). Trimming removed 2 bases from V and 4 bases from J, with 14 bases in between. The chain's CDR3 is CASSLPLGGGTEAFF. In nucleotides, the CDR3 is TGTGCCAGCAGCTTACCCCTGGGAGGGGGCACTGAAGCTTTCTTT.

This clonotype was counted at least ten times. This chain uses TRBV27 with TRBJ2-3, with 10 bases that match TRBD2. The trim removed 4 bases at V and 1 base at J, leaving 5 bases unmatched. This CDR3 is built from 16 residues. Germline CDR1 and CDR2: MNHEY and SMNVEV (reference sequence). The CDR3 region has the DNA TGTGCCAGCAGTTCCCCGGGGACTAGCGGCACAGATACGCAGTATTTT. Residues: CASSSPGTSGTDTQYF.